These T cell receptor beta chains were read from a single sample in a study of T-cell memory formation after mild COVID-19. TCRdb fed the 5' RACE reads into MiXCR, producing one record per CDR3 protein. The repertoire has fewer than 250,000 distinct CDR3 sequences, 27% of them found once; the top ten carry around 10%. The material sequenced was PBMCs or a T cell subset sorted from them (not recorded which). The receptors were gathered from an adult woman who had mild COVID-19 (a few samples of this study predate the infection). Cell type and time point are not known. CDR3s include the opening cysteine and the closing phenylalanine or tryptophan.

j_call v_call cdr3_aa
TRBJ2-2 TRBV29-1 CSVEDLKATGPRELFF
TRBJ1-5 TRBV7-8 CASSRGQGSNQPQHF
TRBJ2-7 TRBV7-9 CASSPPEGQESSYEQYF
TRBJ1-1 TRBV7-9 CASRPDRGRVTEAFF
TRBJ2-7 TRBV20-1 CSASQASGRSYEQYF
TRBJ1-5 TRBV7-9 CASSSDRGDQPQHF
TRBJ1-2 TRBV9 CASSVGRGVYGYTF
TRBJ1-2 TRBV18 CASSPPGDPRDGYTF
TRBJ2-7 TRBV6-6 CASSRGTSGSVVYEQYF
TRBJ2-7 TRBV9 CASSSWGDSYEQYF
TRBJ2-2 TRBV11-3 CASSLSATGELFF
TRBJ1-3 TRBV2 CASSGEGFPGNTIYF
TRBJ2-7 TRBV3-1 CASSHGTSGGGEQYF
TRBJ2-7 TRBV5-4 CASSPLPSVEQYF
TRBJ2-1 TRBV7-2 CASSPSGSLRNEQFF
TRBJ2-5 TRBV5-1 CASSLGLAGVDGETQYF
TRBJ2-5 TRBV7-2 CASSPPGHRGVETQYF
TRBJ2-7 TRBV30 CAWSRRGAGSYEQYF
TRBJ2-5 TRBV7-9 CASKDIRETQYF
TRBJ2-1 TRBV4-2 CASSPGTGVVGQFF
TRBJ2-7 TRBV20-1 CSARDHSGSSYEQYF
TRBJ2-2 TRBV12-3/TRBV12-4 CASSSGLGSGELFF
TRBJ2-7 TRBV6-5 CASSYLPPSAGALEQYF
TRBJ2-7 TRBV6-1 CASIVYRGPYEQYF
TRBJ2-3 TRBV5-1 CASSSGTDPGDTQYF
TRBJ2-2 TRBV7-9 CASSLLGLADGELFF
TRBJ2-3 TRBV5-1 CASSLGNGPADTQYF
TRBJ1-2 TRBV5-4 CASSSQPEGNDYGYTF
TRBJ2-5 TRBV11-3 CASSLVLGGQETQYF
TRBJ2-7 TRBV7-9 CAIDRDRGFEQYF
TRBJ2-2 TRBV4-1 CASSQDGAGGSGELFF
TRBJ2-3 TRBV7-9 CASRPSSVHTDTQYF
TRBJ1-2 TRBV30 CAWSPGWGYGYTF
TRBJ2-5 TRBV3-1 CASSQDWGLQETQYF
TRBJ2-1 TRBV7-2 CASSLANLAGEQFF
TRBJ2-1 TRBV7-2 CASSLSTRANNEQFF
TRBJ2-2 TRBV12-3/TRBV12-4 CASSRTGDGGELFF
TRBJ2-4 TRBV29-1 CSVAFNRENIQYF
TRBJ2-2 TRBV20-1 CSARALAGGRTGELFF
TRBJ2-5 TRBV5-6 CASSLELGWTQYF
TRBJ1-1 TRBV20-1 CSAPDRGGFRTEAFF
TRBJ1-2 TRBV5-1 CASSSAGDIYGYTF
TRBJ2-7 TRBV12-3/TRBV12-4 CASSSGLLEPYEQYF